Following are 26 T cell receptor beta chains from one sample sequenced in a study of blood T cells in healthy people across ages. Together with a sample-barcoded 5' primer, a J-beta primer mix was included in a second PCR lasting about 7 to 11 cycles. One entry per CDR3 protein results from TCRdb running MiXCR on the 5' RACE reads. The table lists around 2 million distinct CDR3 sequences, around 40% of them singletons, with 20% to 25% in the top ten. Sequenced: blood. These TCRs come from a human donor in good health.

The rearrangement joins TRBV12-3 or TRBV12-4 to TRBJ2-1, with 8 positions matching TRBD1. V trimming: 5 bases; J trimming: 2 bases; junction bases outside the gene matches: 17. The CDR3 loop spans 19 amino acids. The chain's CDR3 is CASSLLLGRGQETYNEQFF. In nucleotides, the CDR3 is TGTGCCAGCAGTCTACTCTTGGGCAGGGGGCAGGAGACCTACAATGAGCAGTTCTTC.

The V call is TRBV2, the J call TRBJ1-5; D remains unclear. CDR3 length: 12 residues. Germline V gene sequence: CDR1 SNHLY, CDR2 FYNNEI. Trimming cost V 7 bases and J 9 bases, with 13 bases left between them. The CDR3: CASKAELRPQHF. CDR3 in DNA: TGTGCCAGCAAGGCCGAGTTGAGGCCCCAGCATTTT.

This clonotype was counted at least ten times. V is TRBV6-6 and J is TRBJ1-5; D unclear. Germline V gene data show CDR1 as MNHNY and CDR2 as SVGAGI (reference sequence). V was clipped by 2 bases and J by 3 bases, with 8 bases between them. The CDR3 extends over 14 amino acids. CDR3 in amino acids: CASSYRAYNQPQHF. The CDR3 DNA sequence: TGTGCCAGCAGTTACAGGGCCTACAATCAGCCCCAGCATTTT.

This clonotype was found a few times. This chain uses TRBV29-1 with TRBJ2-3; possibly TRBD2 for D (7 bases). In germline, CDR1 is SQVTM, CDR2 ANQGSEA. This CDR3 comprises 13 residues. V lost 4 bases to trimming and J lost 5 bases, with 13 bases between them. CDR3 nucleotide sequence: TGCAGCGTTGGGGGGGGCGGTCAAGATACGCAGTATTTT. Translated, it gives CSVGGGGQDTQYF.

Note on this clonotype: Possible read error: a much larger clone is one base away. This sequence joins TRBV12-3 or TRBV12-4 and TRBJ2-7; a weak D match, TRBD1 (6 bases). The CDR3 covers 13 residues. Trimming removed 6 bases from V and 5 bases from J, with 14 bases in between. In nucleotides, the CDR3 is TGTGCCAGCAGCCACGGACAGTCCCACGAGCAGTACTTC. The encoded protein is CASSHGQSHEQYF.

Only a few counts were recorded for this clonotype. The DNA for the CDR3 is TGCAGCGCGGGGACAGCAAACACTGAAGCTTTCTTT. This codes for CSAGTANTEAFF. The chain joins TRBV29-1 to TRBJ1-1; TRBD1 matches 7 bases. CDR1 is SQVTM, CDR2 ANQGSEA, per germline. CDR3 size: 12 residues. V lost 7 bases, J lost 2 bases, and 4 bases stayed unmatched.

V gene TRBV5-1 combines with J gene TRBJ2-5, with a possible D match to TRBD1 (6 bases). This CDR3 comprises 15 residues. Trimming removed 2 bases from V and 3 bases from J, with 14 bases in between. The germline V gene encodes CDR1 SGHRS and CDR2 YFSETQ. Here the CDR3 DNA reads TGCGCCAGCAGCTTAACAGGGACGAAGGAAGAGACCCAGTACTTC. This translates into CASSLTGTKEETQYF.

The V gene is TRBV4-2, the J gene TRBJ2-1, with unresolved D. Germline V gives CDR1 LGHNA, CDR2 YNFKEQ. This CDR3 is built from 18 residues. V shed 3 bases and J shed 2 bases, with 20 bases lying between them. The CDR3 region has the DNA TGTGCCAGCAGCCATCCCCTGAAGTTTACTACCACCTACAATGAGCAGTTCTTC. Translating it yields CASSHPLKFTTTYNEQFF.

The CDR3 nucleotides are TGTGCCAGCAGCCAAGATCGGGAGTCCGGACTGACCTACGAGCAGTACTTC. Encoded protein: CASSQDRESGLTYEQYF. The chain uses TRBV3-1 and TRBJ2-7; tentative D call: TRBD2 (6 bases). Germline V gives CDR1 LGHDT, CDR2 YNNKEL (reference sequence). Trimming took off 0 bases at V and 2 bases at J, with 17 bases between the two ends. The CDR3 has 17 residues.

The chain employs TRBV7-2 and TRBJ2-7, with 7 bases aligning to TRBD1. Per germline, CDR1 SGHTA and CDR2 FQGNSA. This CDR3 comprises 15 residues. V shed 2 bases and J 2 bases; nucleotides not matched to a gene: 6. DNA for the CDR3: TGTGCCAGCAGCTTATTCGGGGACAGAGCCTACGAGCAGTACTTC. Translating gives CASSLFGDRAYEQYF.

The chain has TRBV20-1 and TRBJ1-2; D is undetermined. The CDR3 has 13 amino acids. CDR1 DFQATT and CDR2 SNEGSKA come from the germline V gene (reference sequence). Deletions cut 0 bases from V and 8 bases from J, with 13 bases between. The CDR3: CSARDPRFRGYTF. CDR3 nucleotides: TGCAGTGCTAGAGATCCACGGTTCCGGGGCTACACCTTC.

V usage is TRBV29-1 and J usage is TRBJ1-2, with D perhaps matching TRBD1 (5 bases). V was shortened by 2 bases and J by 8 bases, with 21 bases between the two germline ends. The CDR3 extends over 15 amino acids. The germline gives CDR1 SQVTM, CDR2 ANQGSEA. The CDR3 loop reads CSVEKWAGGRGGYTF. CDR3 sequence (DNA): TGCAGCGTTGAAAAGTGGGCGGGGGGTCGAGGAGGCTACACCTTC.

This chain uses TRBV11-1 with TRBJ2-7; D possibly corresponds to TRBD1 (5 bases). CDR3 length equals 14 residues. With 5 bases removed from V and 2 bases from J, the gap between germline ends came to 13 bases. Germline assignment: CDR1 SGHAT and CDR2 FQDESV (reference sequence). CDR3 coding DNA: TGTGCCAGCAGCGTTGGACAAGTGCCCTACGAGCAGTACTTC. The encoded protein is CASSVGQVPYEQYF.

The sample holds a few counts of this clonotype. Its ends do not fully match the called genes, so a read error is possible. The chain combines TRBV24-1 with TRBJ2-3; unclear D gene. This CDR3 region has 13 residues. Germline CDR1 and CDR2: KGHDR and SFDVKD. CDR3 DNA sequence: TGTGCCACCAGTTTCTCCGCCACAGATGCGCAGTATTTT. Translation: CATSFSATDAQYF.

The V and J genes are TRBV3-1 and TRBJ2-1, with 9 bases matching TRBD1. Germline V CDR1 and CDR2: LGHDT, YNNKEL (reference sequence). V dropped 6 bases and J dropped 9; count of bases not matched to a gene: 6. The CDR3 covers 13 residues. Written as DNA, the CDR3 is TGTGCCAGCAGACGGACAGGGGCGATTGAGCAGTTCTTC. Encoded protein: CASRRTGAIEQFF.

The chain joins TRBV12-3 or TRBV12-4 to TRBJ2-7; possible D gene TRBD2, 7 bases. V shed 4 bases and J shed 6 bases, with 13 bases lying between them. This CDR3 contains 13 residues. The CDR3 loop reads CASSWGGPTEQYF. CDR3 sequence (DNA): TGTGCCAGCAGTTGGGGGGGGCCCACCGAGCAGTACTTC.

The chain employs TRBV3-1 and TRBJ1-2, with D unresolved. Trimming pared 0 bases from V and 4 bases from J, leaving 9 bases between. In germline, CDR1 is LGHDT, CDR2 YNNKEL (reference sequence). The length of the CDR3 is 14 residues. The CDR3 DNA is TGTGCCAGCAGCCAAGATTCGCAGATCTATGGCTACACCTTC. As protein: CASSQDSQIYGYTF.

The CDR3 sequence: CASSTQGGSLIDEQFF. CDR3 DNA: TGCGCCAGCAGCACCCAAGGGGGGTCACTAATAGATGAGCAGTTCTTC. V and J are TRBV5-1 and TRBJ2-1; the D call may be TRBD1 or TRBD2 (6 bases each). Germline V gene data show CDR1 as SGHRS and CDR2 as YFSETQ. The CDR3 length is 16 residues. V dropped 4 bases and J dropped 8 bases, with 22 bases sitting between them.

The chain uses TRBV7-2 and TRBJ1-4; TRBD1 matches 7 bases. The CDR3 has 16 amino acids. Germline V gene lookup returns CDR1 SGHTA and CDR2 FQGNSA. With 5 bases clipped from V and 0 bases from J, the junction kept 6 bases outside the gene matches. The CDR3 nucleotides read TGTGCCAGCAGCCCAAGGGGGCAGTCAACTAATGAAAAACTGTTTTTT. Protein product: CASSPRGQSTNEKLFF.

This clonotype was recorded a few times. The rearrangement joins TRBV29-1 to TRBJ2-1; 8 bases are a match to TRBD2. The CDR3 extends over 15 amino acids. Trimming cost V 6 bases and J 0 bases; bases outside gene matches: 7. Germline CDR1 and CDR2: SQVTM and ANQGSEA. The CDR3 region has the DNA TGCAGCGTCGGGACCCGGGGGGGCTCCTACAATGAGCAGTTCTTC. Amino acid sequence: CSVGTRGGSYNEQFF.

The V and J genes are TRBV6-5 and TRBJ1-2, with TRBD1 as a possible D gene (6 bases). In germline, CDR1 is MNHEY, CDR2 SVGAGI. The CDR3 extends over 13 amino acids. Trimming took off 2 bases at V and 7 bases at J, with 11 bases between the two ends. The CDR3 bases are TGTGCCAGCAGTTACAACAGGGAGGTTGGCTACACCTTC. It specifies CASSYNREVGYTF.

The chain employs TRBV2 and TRBJ1-2, with D unresolved. The CDR3 consists of 15 residues. The germline V gene has CDR1 SNHLY and CDR2 FYNNEI. Trimming took off 1 base at V and 1 base at J, with 10 bases between the two ends. CDR3 sequence: CASSEDGSYNYGYTF. The CDR3, as DNA: TGTGCCAGCAGTGAAGATGGGTCGTATAACTATGGCTACACCTTC. Full variable domain (remainder filled in from reference TRBV2 and TRBJ1-2): EPEVTQTPSHQVTQMGQEVILRCVPISNHLYFYWYRQILGQKVEFLVSFYNNEISEKSEIFDDQFSVERPDGSNFTLKIRSTKLEDSAMYFCASSEDGSYNYGYTFGSGTRLTVV.

The J gene is TRBJ2-7, the V gene TRBV4-2; 11 bases fit TRBD2. The V segment lost 0 bases and the J segment 0 bases; nucleotides outside the gene matches: 7. The CDR3 is 18 amino acids. Germline lookup yields CDR1 LGHNA and CDR2 YNFKEQ. The CDR3 spells CASSQDTSGGPNSYEQYF. The CDR3 nucleotides are TGTGCCAGCAGCCAAGATACTAGCGGGGGCCCTAACTCCTACGAGCAGTACTTC.

The chain employs TRBV4-2 and TRBJ2-1; D gene uncertain. CDR1 and CDR2 (germline): LGHNA, YNFKEQ. Deletions cut 0 bases from V and 2 bases from J, with 8 bases between. This CDR3 has 15 amino acids. As DNA, the CDR3 is TGTGCCAGCAGCCAAGACTACGGAACCTACAATGAGCAGTTCTTC. It codes for CASSQDYGTYNEQFF.

The sample holds a few counts of this clonotype. The J gene is TRBJ2-1, the V gene TRBV7-2; 8 nucleotides agree with TRBD1. Germline V lookup: CDR1 SGHTA, CDR2 FQGNSA. V trimming: 7 bases; J trimming: 1 base; junction bases outside the gene matches: 3. The CDR3 runs 14 residues. As DNA, the CDR3 is TGTGCCAGCACGGACAGGGCATCCTACAATGAGCAGTTCTTC. As protein: CASTDRASYNEQFF.

This sequence joins TRBV28 and TRBJ1-6, with 7 bases lining up with TRBD1. The CDR3 totals 12 residues. V dropped 9 bases and J dropped 5; count of bases not matched to a gene: 1. Germline lookup yields CDR1 MDHEN and CDR2 SYDVKM. CDR3 in amino acids: CASQGDNSPLHF. CDR3 sequence (DNA): TGTGCCAGTCAGGGGGATAATTCACCCCTCCACTTT.